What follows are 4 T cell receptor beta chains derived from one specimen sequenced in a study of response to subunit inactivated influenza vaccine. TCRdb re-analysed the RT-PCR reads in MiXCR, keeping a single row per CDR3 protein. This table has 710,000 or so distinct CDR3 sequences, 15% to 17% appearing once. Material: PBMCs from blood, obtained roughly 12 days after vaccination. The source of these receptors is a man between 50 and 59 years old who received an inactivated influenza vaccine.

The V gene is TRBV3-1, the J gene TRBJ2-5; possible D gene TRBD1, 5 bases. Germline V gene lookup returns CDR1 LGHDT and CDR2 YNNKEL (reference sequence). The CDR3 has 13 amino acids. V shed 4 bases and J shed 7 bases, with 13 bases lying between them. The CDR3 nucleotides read TGTGCCAGCAGCCCCCAGGGTCCGGGGACCCAGTACTTC. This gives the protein CASSPQGPGTQYF.

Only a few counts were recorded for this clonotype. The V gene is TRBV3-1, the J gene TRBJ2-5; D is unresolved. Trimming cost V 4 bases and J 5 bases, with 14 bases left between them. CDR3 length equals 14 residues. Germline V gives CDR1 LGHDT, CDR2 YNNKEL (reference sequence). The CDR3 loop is CASSPEATSETQYF. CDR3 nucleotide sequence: TGTGCCAGCAGCCCCGAGGCTACTTCGGAGACCCAGTACTTC.

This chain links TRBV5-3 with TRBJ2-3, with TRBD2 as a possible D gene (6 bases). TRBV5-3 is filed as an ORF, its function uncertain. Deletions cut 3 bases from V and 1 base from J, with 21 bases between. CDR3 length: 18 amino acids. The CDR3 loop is CARSYTSSPGGCTDTQYF. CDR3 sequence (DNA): TGTGCCAGAAGCTATACCTCATCTCCTGGAGGGTGCACAGATACGCAGTATTTT.

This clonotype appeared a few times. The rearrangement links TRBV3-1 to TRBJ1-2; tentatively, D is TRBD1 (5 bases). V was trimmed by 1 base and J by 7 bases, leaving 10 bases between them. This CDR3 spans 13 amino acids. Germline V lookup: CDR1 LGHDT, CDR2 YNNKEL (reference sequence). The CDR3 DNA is TGTGCCAGCAGCCAAGTCTCTCAGGGTGGCTACACCTTC. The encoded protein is CASSQVSQGGYTF.